This T cell receptor beta chain was captured by sequencing in a study of shared clonotypes between healthy human individuals. Positively selected for CCR7, the CD45RO-negative cells used as naive CD8 cells excluded terminally differentiated effector memory CD45RA+ cells. Deep-level assay runs were performed. Each subset's genomic DNA was split evenly across several immunoSEQ plates. 200 ng DNA, 25,000 to 30,000 T cell genomes, went into each sorted-subset replicate PCR. Repertoires were generated with immunoSEQ multiplex PCR, while TCRdb's copy carries only in-frame clones and drops some. The repertoire holds under 1 million clones, with around 96% as singletons. V was shortened by 5 bases and J by 8 bases, with 10 bases between the two germline ends. Looked up from germline, CDR1 is PRHDT and CDR2 is FYEKMQ (reference sequence). The CDR3 runs 12 residues.

This TCR derives from a man in his thirties or forties in good health. The chain uses TRBV13 and TRBJ2-1; D unclear. Sequencing was carried out using naive CD8+ T cells sorted from blood. CDR3 sequence reads: CASSPSGYEQFF. The CDR3 DNA sequence: TGTGCCAGCAGCCCTTCAGGATATGAGCAGTTCTTC.